Listed below are T cell receptor beta chains from one sample, sequenced in a study of blood T cell repertoires in COVID-19. Generated by immunoSEQ multiplex PCR, the TCRdb table keeps only in-frame clones and is missing some. Of tens of thousands of clones listed, about 76% are singletons. The specimen was peripheral blood. The receptors derive from an elderly man with acute or convalescent COVID-19. The CDR3 runs from the conserved cysteine through the conserved F or W. The order of the fields is D gene, clone size, CDR3 length, V gene, J gene, CDR3 DNA, CDR3 protein. A D gene is named only where the DNA matches it firmly. Rows give clone size only sometimes, using once, few, many, or a class for an expanded clone.

>TRBD1|.|15|TRBV7-2|TRBJ1-2
TGTGCCAGCAGCCCCTTGGGGACAGTTGTTTACGGCTACACCTTC
CASSPLGTVVYGYTF
>TRBD2|.|15|TRBV7-3|TRBJ2-1
TGTGCCAGCAGCCCTAGCGGGAGGGCCTTGGGTGAGCAGTTCTTC
CASSPSGRALGEQFF
>.|.|14|TRBV30|TRBJ1-2
TGTGCCTGGAGTGTAGGAGGGGCGGGCTATGGCTACACCTTC
CAWSVGGAGYGYTF
>.|.|12|TRBV6-1|TRBJ1-4
TGTGCCAGCAGTGACGCGGGGGGAAAACTGTTTTTT
CASSDAGGKLFF
>.|.|13|TRBV6-5|TRBJ2-2
TGTGCCAGCAGGGTCAGGGGCACCGGGGAGCTGTTTTTT
CASRVRGTGELFF
>TRBD1|once|13|TRBV12-3/TRBV12-4|TRBJ2-1
TGTGCCAGCAGTGACAGGGCGAGGGCCTGGGAGTTCTTC
CASSDRARAWEFF
>.|.|16|TRBV7-9|TRBJ1-5
TGTGCCAGCAGCTTAGGGGCGGGGGCTCGCAATCAGCCCCAGCATTTT
CASSLGAGARNQPQHF
>.|.|15|TRBV4-2|TRBJ2-1
TGTGCCAGCAGCCAAGTTGGACATTCCGCAAATGAGCAGTTCTTC
CASSQVGHSANEQFF
>TRBD1|.|14|TRBV4-3|TRBJ2-7
TGCGCCAGCAGCCCTGGGACAGGGGGCTTCGAGCAGTACTTC
CASSPGTGGFEQYF
>TRBD2|.|17|TRBV29-1|TRBJ2-3
TGCAGCGTTGTCGGTAGCGGGGGGATCTCTAGCACAGATACGCAGTATTTT
CSVVGSGGISSTDTQYF
>TRBD1|.|15|TRBV5-4|TRBJ2-7
TGTGCCAGCAGCCCCGGGGGACAGGGGACTTACGAGCAGTACTTC
CASSPGGQGTYEQYF
>.|.|13|TRBV7-2|TRBJ1-2
TGTGCCAGCAGCTTAGATCGTTACAACGGCTACACCTTC
CASSLDRYNGYTF
>.|.|14|TRBV11-2|TRBJ1-5
TGTGCCAGCAGCCTCGGAGGGTTGGATCAGCCCCAGCATTTT
CASSLGGLDQPQHF
>.|.|15|TRBV12-5|TRBJ1-5
TGTGCTAGTGGTTTGCAGGGCCTTAGCAATCAGCCCCAGCATTTT
CASGLQGLSNQPQHF
>.|.|14|TRBV19|TRBJ1-1
TGTGCCAGTAGCGATGGCGGGAGGCCCACTGAAGCTTTCTTT
CASSDGGRPTEAFF
>TRBD2|.|15|TRBV5-1|TRBJ2-1
TGCGCCAGCAGCTTGGCCGGCGGGAGTTCCAATGAGCAGTTCTTC
CASSLAGGSSNEQFF
>.|.|14|TRBV7-3|TRBJ1-6
TGTGCCAGCAGCCTAGCGGGACCTCCTCAACCCCTCCACTTT
CASSLAGPPQPLHF
>.|.|15|TRBV10-2|TRBJ2-6
TGCGCCAGCAGGCCCAGGGAGGCTGGGGCCAACGTCCTGACTTTC
CASRPREAGANVLTF
>.|.|13|TRBV20-1|TRBJ1-4
TGCAGTGCTAGTGGGGGGCGGAATGAAAAACTGTTTTTT
CSASGGRNEKLFF
>.|.|14|TRBV28|TRBJ1-4
TGTGCCAGCAGCCTTCCCCGGTTTAATGAAAAACTGTTTTTT
CASSLPRFNEKLFF
>TRBD1|.|15|TRBV5-1|TRBJ2-7
TGCGCCAGCAGCCGGGGACAGGAAGGCGCCTACGAGCAGTACTTC
CASSRGQEGAYEQYF
>TRBD2|.|17|TRBV25-1|TRBJ2-3
TGTGCCAGCAGTGGAGGACTAGCGGGAGGTGAAAGAGATACGCAGTATTTT
CASSGGLAGGERDTQYF
>.|.|15|TRBV5-1|TRBJ2-6
TGCGCCAGCAGCTTGGGAGGGACTGGGGCCAACGTCCTGACTTTC
CASSLGGTGANVLTF
>.|.|16|TRBV15|TRBJ1-2
TGTGCCACCAGTACCTCTCTGAGTGTAGGGCGGGATGGCTACACCTTC
CATSTSLSVGRDGYTF
>.|.|10|TRBV28|TRBJ1-2
TGTGCCAGCAGTTCGGATGGCTACACCTTC
CASSSDGYTF
>TRBD1|.|15|TRBV28|TRBJ1-2
TGTGCCAGCATCGTTCCCGGGACAGGGAACTATGGCTACACCTTC
CASIVPGTGNYGYTF
>TRBD2|.|16|TRBV5-4|TRBJ2-1
TGTGCCAGCAGCTTGTTGACTAGCGGGAGATTGGATGAGCAGTTCTTC
CASSLLTSGRLDEQFF
>.|.|13|TRBV6-5|TRBJ1-5
TGTGCCAGCAAATGGGACAACAATCAGCCCCAGCATTTT
CASKWDNNQPQHF
>.|.|15|TRBV27|TRBJ1-5
TGTGCCAGCAGTTTCGACAGCTATAGCAATCAGCCCCAGCATTTT
CASSFDSYSNQPQHF
>TRBD1|.|12|TRBV10-3|TRBJ1-2
TGTGCCATCAGTAACGGACAGGGTGGCTACACCTTC
CAISNGQGGYTF
>TRBD2|.|14|TRBV6-2/TRBV6-3|TRBJ2-7
TGTGCCAGCAGCTGGACTAGCGGCTCCTACGAGCAGTACTTC
CASSWTSGSYEQYF
>TRBD2|.|18|TRBV9|TRBJ2-3
TGTGCCAGCAGCGTCCAGCCCAGACTAGCGCTTAGCACAGATACGCAGTATTTT
CASSVQPRLALSTDTQYF
>.|.|13|TRBV5-1|TRBJ2-4
TGCGCCAGCAGCCTAGATACCAAAAACATTCAGTACTTC
CASSLDTKNIQYF
>.|.|14|TRBV9|TRBJ1-1
TGTGCCAGCAGCCCGAGGGGGGGGAACACTGAAGCTTTCTTT
CASSPRGGNTEAFF
>TRBD2|.|16|TRBV9|TRBJ2-3
TGTGCCAGCAGCGTAGGCCCTAGCGGGACCACAGATACGCAGTATTTT
CASSVGPSGTTDTQYF
>.|.|13|TRBV25-1|TRBJ1-5
TGTGCCAGCTCACAGGGAGGGGATCAGCCCCAGCATTTT
CASSQGGDQPQHF
>.|.|13|TRBV9|TRBJ1-5
TGTGCCAGCAGCGGGCAGGGGATTGGGCCCCAGCATTTT
CASSGQGIGPQHF
>TRBD1|.|14|TRBV10-3|TRBJ1-1
TGTGCCATCAGAGGGACAGGGCTGAACACTGAAGCTTTCTTT
CAIRGTGLNTEAFF
>TRBD1|.|15|TRBV5-1|TRBJ2-3
TGCGCCAGCAGCCCGGGACAGACAAGCACAGATACGCAGTATTTT
CASSPGQTSTDTQYF
>TRBD1|few|15|TRBV15|TRBJ1-2
TGTGCCACCAGCAGAGTGGGGGACAGGGCTGATGGCTACACCTTC
CATSRVGDRADGYTF
>TRBD1|.|16|TRBV7-8|TRBJ1-5
TGTGCCAGCAGCGCCAGACAGGGGGCCGGCAATCAGCCCCAGCATTTT
CASSARQGAGNQPQHF
>.|.|15|TRBV5-8|TRBJ1-2
TGTGCCAGCAGCTTGGTCTTCAGGGTTGGCTATGGCTACACCTTC
CASSLVFRVGYGYTF
>.|.|16|TRBV15|TRBJ1-1
TGTGCCACCAGCAGAGACCCCCACTTAAGGGGGACTGAAGCTTTCTTT
CATSRDPHLRGTEAFF
>.|once|17|TRBV10-1|TRBJ2-7
TGCGCCAGCAGTGAAGGGGGTACAGTCCTTAGCTCCTACGAGCAGTACTTC
CASSEGGTVLSSYEQYF
>TRBD2|.|19|TRBV19|TRBJ2-3
TGTGCCAGTAGTATAAGTTCCGGGACTAGCGGGAGATCGGTAGATACGCAGTATTTT
CASSISSGTSGRSVDTQYF
>.|.|13|TRBV30|TRBJ1-5
TGTGCCTGGAGTGTGAAAAACGGTCAGCCCCAGCATTTT
CAWSVKNGQPQHF
>.|.|15|TRBV9|TRBJ2-2
TGTGCCAGCAGCCCCCAGGGGAGTGGGACCGGGGAGCTGTTTTTT
CASSPQGSGTGELFF
>.|.|16|TRBV5-5|TRBJ1-5
TGTGCCAGCAGCTTGGCCCCAGGGGCGGGCAATCAGCCCCAGCATTTT
CASSLAPGAGNQPQHF
>.|.|15|TRBV24-1|TRBJ2-5
TGTGCCACCAGTGATCCTACGCAATTGCCAGAGACCCAGTACTTC
CATSDPTQLPETQYF
>TRBD1|.|13|TRBV28|TRBJ1-2
TGTGCCAGCAACTTACAGGGGTCCTATGGCTACACCTTC
CASNLQGSYGYTF
>.|.|16|TRBV7-2|TRBJ2-1
TGTGCCAGCAGCTTAGTTGGCACCGACTCCTACAATGAGCAGTTCTTC
CASSLVGTDSYNEQFF
>.|once|14|TRBV5-6|TRBJ1-4
TGTGCCAGCAGCCTGAGTGTGAGGAATGAAAAACTGTTTTTT
CASSLSVRNEKLFF
>TRBD1|.|18|TRBV19|TRBJ1-6
TGTGCCAGTAGTAGAACTTCCGGGACAGGGTCCTATAATTCACCCCTCCACTTT
CASSRTSGTGSYNSPLHF
>.|.|16|TRBV2|TRBJ2-3
TGTGCCAGCAGTGAAGTGGGCGGGACCGTCACAGATACGCAGTATTTT
CASSEVGGTVTDTQYF